This TCR beta chain was retrieved from a study of OX40 agonist ivuxolimab in advanced cancers. Study-wide results and caveats: Near-lowest levels of clonal expansion characterized partial responders at 0.1-3.0 mg/kg. On average, CD8+ T cells showed a greater number of expanded clones than CD4+.

The protocol was immunoSEQ multiplex PCR, while the TCRdb copy is restricted to in-frame clones and leaves out a portion. This sample has over 20,000 clones, with 79% found just once. With regard to this clone: Its antigen remains unidentified.

The V end was cut by 3 bases, the J end by 3 bases, with 14 bases between. CDR1 LNHDA and CDR2 SQIVND come from the germline V gene (reference sequence). This CDR3 spans 15 amino acids. The chain carries TRBV19 and TRBJ1-1; no reliable D call. The input for sequencing was CD4+ or CD8+ T cells sorted from blood, taken in a trial of the OX40 agonist ivuxolimab. This TCR was sampled from an adult with an advanced solid tumor such as melanoma, head and neck, liver or kidney cancer. The chain's CDR3 is CASSISAPLDTEAFF. CDR3 DNA sequence: TGTGCCAGTAGTATCTCTGCCCCACTTGACACTGAAGCTTTCTTT.